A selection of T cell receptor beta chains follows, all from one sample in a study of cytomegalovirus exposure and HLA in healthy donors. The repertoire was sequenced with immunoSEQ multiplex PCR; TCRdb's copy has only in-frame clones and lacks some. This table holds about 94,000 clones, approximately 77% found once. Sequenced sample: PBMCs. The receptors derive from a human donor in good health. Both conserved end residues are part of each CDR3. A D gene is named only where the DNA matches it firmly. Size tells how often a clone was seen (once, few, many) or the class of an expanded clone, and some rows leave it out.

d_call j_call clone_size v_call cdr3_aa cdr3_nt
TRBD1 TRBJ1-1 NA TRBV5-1 CASSLSWTGGTEAFF TGCGCCAGCAGCTTGAGCTGGACAGGGGGCACTGAAGCTTTCTTT
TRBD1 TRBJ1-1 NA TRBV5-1 CASSLDRGRFNTEAFF TGCGCCAGCAGCTTGGACAGGGGGCGATTTAACACTGAAGCTTTCTTT
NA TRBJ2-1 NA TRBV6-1 CASSRTWDNEQFF TGTGCCAGCAGCAGGACTTGGGACAATGAGCAGTTCTTC
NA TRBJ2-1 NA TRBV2 CASRPTPSSYNEQFF TGTGCCAGCAGACCAACCCCCAGCTCCTACAATGAGCAGTTCTTC
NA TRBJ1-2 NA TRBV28 CASGGGSHGYTF TGTGCCAGCGGAGGAGGGAGCCATGGCTACACCTTC
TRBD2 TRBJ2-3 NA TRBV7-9 CASSPQRLAGGLDTQYF TGTGCCAGCAGCCCCCAGAGACTAGCGGGGGGACTGGATACGCAGTATTTT
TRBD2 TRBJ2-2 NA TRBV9 CASSVGSGGNTGELFF TGTGCCAGCAGCGTAGGCAGCGGGGGGAACACCGGGGAGCTGTTTTTT
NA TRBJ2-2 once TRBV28 CATLTGSYTGELFF TGTGCCACCCTGACCGGGTCCTACACCGGGGAGCTGTTTTTT
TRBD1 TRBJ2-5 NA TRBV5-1 CASSSTGPETQYF TGCGCCAGCAGCTCGACAGGGCCGGAGACCCAGTACTTC
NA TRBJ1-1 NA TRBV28 CASSLGGWQGNTEAFF TGTGCCAGCAGTTTGGGGGGGTGGCAGGGTAACACTGAAGCTTTCTTT
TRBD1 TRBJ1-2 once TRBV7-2 CASSLGAGTGGGNKDGYTF TGTGCCAGCAGCTTAGGGGCCGGGACAGGGGGCGGCAATAAGGATGGCTACACCTTC
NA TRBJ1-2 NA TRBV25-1 CASKGGGSNYGYTF TGTGCCAGCAAAGGCGGCGGATCTAACTATGGCTACACCTTC
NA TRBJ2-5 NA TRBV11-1 CASSPRLLGGPQYF TGTGCCAGCAGCCCACGACTATTGGGAGGTCCCCAGTACTTC
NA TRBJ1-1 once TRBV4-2 CASSRTQGNTEALF TGTGCCAGCAGCCGCACCCAGGGGAACACTGAAGCTCTCTTT
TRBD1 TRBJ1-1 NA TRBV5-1 CASSLAADRGPFF TGCGCCAGCAGCTTGGCCGCAGACAGGGGTCCTTTCTTT
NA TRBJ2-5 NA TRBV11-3 CASSLDSQQETQYF TGTGCCAGCAGCTTAGATAGCCAGCAAGAGACCCAGTACTTC
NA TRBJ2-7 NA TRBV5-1 CASSLGPTPSYDEQYF TGCGCCAGCAGCTTGGGGCCCACCCCTAGCTACGACGAGCAGTACTTC
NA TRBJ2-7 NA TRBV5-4 CASSLPGIYEQYF TGTGCCAGCAGCCTACCGGGGATTTACGAGCAGTACTTC
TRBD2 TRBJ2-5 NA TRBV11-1 CASSFSGRAQETQYF TGTGCCAGCAGCTTCAGCGGGAGGGCCCAGGAGACCCAGTACTTC
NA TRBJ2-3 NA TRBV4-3 CASSQEASYTQYF TGCGCCAGCAGCCAAGAAGCGTCATATACGCAGTATTTT
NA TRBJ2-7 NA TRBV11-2 CASSLGAREGHEQYF TGTGCCAGCAGCTTAGGGGCCAGAGAGGGCCACGAGCAGTACTTC
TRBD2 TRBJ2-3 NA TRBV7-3 CASSVGASGGDTQYF TGTGCCAGCAGCGTGGGGGCCAGCGGGGGAGATACGCAGTATTTT
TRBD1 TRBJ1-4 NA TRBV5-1 CASSPGQGNEKLFF TGCGCCAGCAGCCCGGGACAGGGTAATGAAAAACTGTTTTTT
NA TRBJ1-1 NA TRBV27 CASMGGNTEAFF TGTGCCAGCATGGGGGGAAACACTGAAGCTTTCTTT
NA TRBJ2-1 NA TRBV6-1 CASSPDSYNEQFF TGTGCCAGCAGCCCCGACAGTTACAATGAGCAGTTCTTC
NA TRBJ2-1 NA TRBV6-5 CASMVGRVANEQFF TGTGCCAGCATGGTTGGGCGGGTCGCTAATGAGCAGTTCTTC
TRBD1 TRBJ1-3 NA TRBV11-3 CASSLDPGDSYSGNTIYF TGTGCCAGCAGCTTAGACCCCGGGGACAGCTACTCTGGAAACACCATATATTTT
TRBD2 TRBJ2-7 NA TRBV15 CATSRGGGGGYEQYF TGTGCCACCAGCAGAGGGGGGGGAGGAGGGTACGAGCAGTACTTC
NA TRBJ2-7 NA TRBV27 CASRGLDYEQYF TGTGCCAGCAGGGGGCTAGACTACGAGCAGTACTTC
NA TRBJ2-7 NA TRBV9 CASSVDPGAGEQYF TGTGCCAGCAGCGTTGACCCAGGGGCTGGGGAGCAGTACTTC
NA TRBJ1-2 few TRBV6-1 CASRRRGAYYGYTF TGTGCCAGTCGGCGAAGGGGCGCTTACTATGGCTACACCTTC
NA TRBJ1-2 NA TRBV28 CASITGSSYGYTF TGTGCCAGCATTACAGGGTCTTCCTATGGCTACACCTTC
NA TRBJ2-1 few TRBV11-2 CASSLRLADSYNEQFF TGTGCCAGCAGCTTACGGCTAGCAGACTCCTACAATGAGCAGTTCTTC
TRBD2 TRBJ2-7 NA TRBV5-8 CAPKRRGASSYEQYF TGTGCCCCTAAACGGCGGGGGGCAAGCTCCTACGAGCAGTACTTC
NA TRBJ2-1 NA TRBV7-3 CASSFEGSGNEQFF TGTGCCAGCAGCTTTGAGGGATCTGGCAATGAGCAGTTCTTC
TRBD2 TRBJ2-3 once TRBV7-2 CATRTSGGADTQYF TGTGCCACGAGGACTAGCGGGGGGGCCGATACGCAGTATTTT
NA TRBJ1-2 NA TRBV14 CASSPRLGNYGYTF TGTGCCAGCAGCCCAAGACTGGGTAACTATGGCTACACCTTC
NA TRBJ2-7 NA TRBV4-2 CASSQEDYSYEQYF TGTGCCAGCAGCCAAGAAGACTATTCCTACGAGCAGTACTTC
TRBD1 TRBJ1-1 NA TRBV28 CASSTGQGGHTEAFF TGTGCCAGCAGCACGGGACAGGGGGGTCACACTGAAGCTTTCTTT
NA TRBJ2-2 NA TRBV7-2 CASSLARGRLTGELFF TGTGCCAGCAGCTTAGCGCGGGGGCGGTTGACCGGGGAGCTGTTTTTT
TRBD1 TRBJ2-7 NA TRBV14 CASSPGQGPYEQYF TGTGCCAGCAGCCCGGGACAGGGGCCCTACGAGCAGTACTTC
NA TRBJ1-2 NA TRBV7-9 CASSPPGGSGNYGHTF TGTGCCAGCAGCCCCCCGGGAGGGTCTGGAAACTATGGCCACACCTTC
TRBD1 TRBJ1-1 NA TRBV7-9 CASSYDRGLAEAFF TGTGCCAGCAGCTACGACAGGGGGCTCGCTGAAGCTTTCTTT
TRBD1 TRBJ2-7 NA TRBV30 CAWSRGRQGAYEQYF TGTGCCTGGAGTAGGGGTCGACAGGGAGCCTACGAGCAGTACTTC
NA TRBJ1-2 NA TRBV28 CASSSRTVQGNYGYTF TGTGCCAGCAGTTCTAGGACCGTCCAGGGTAACTATGGCTACACCTTC
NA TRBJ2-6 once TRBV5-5 CASSYRQRSGANVLTF TGTGCCAGCAGCTACCGACAGCGCTCTGGGGCCAACGTCCTGACTTTC
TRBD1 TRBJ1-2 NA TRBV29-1 CSVTITGGGYTF TGCAGCGTAACTATTACAGGGGGCGGCTACACCTTC
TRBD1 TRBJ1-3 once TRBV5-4 CASSLQTGTGNTIYF TGTGCCAGCAGCCTGCAGACAGGGACTGGAAACACCATATATTTT
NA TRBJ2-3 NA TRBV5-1 CASGENTDTQYF TGCGCCAGCGGGGAGAACACAGATACGCAGTATTTT
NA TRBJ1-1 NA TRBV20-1 CSAPRDTEAFF TGCAGTGCTCCCCGGGACACTGAAGCTTTCTTT
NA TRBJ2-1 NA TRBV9 CASSHSHEGGKTYNEQFF TGTGCCAGCAGCCACTCTCATGAGGGCGGTAAGACCTACAATGAGCAGTTCTTC
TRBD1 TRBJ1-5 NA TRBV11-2 CASSLATGANQPQHF TGTGCCAGCAGCTTAGCGACAGGGGCCAATCAGCCCCAGCATTTT
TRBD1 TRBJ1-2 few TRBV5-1 CASSLGQGAEGYTF TGCGCCAGCAGCTTGGGACAGGGGGCGGAGGGCTACACCTTC
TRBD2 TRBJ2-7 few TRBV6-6 CASLSGKSSYEQYF TGTGCCAGCCTTAGCGGGAAGAGCTCCTACGAGCAGTACTTC